Presented here are 23 T cell receptor beta chains from one specimen sequenced in a study of shared clonotypes between healthy human individuals. Assay: immunoSEQ multiplex PCR; the TCRdb copy retains only in-frame clones and omits some. The repertoire includes roughly 2.2 million clones, over 85% of them detected once, and 0.39% sits in the top ten. Material for sequencing was naive CD4+ T cells from PBMCs. Subset reported: CD45RA+ positively selected. The source is a man younger than 35 in good health. Some clones in this sample may be carry-over from other donors' samples.

This sequence joins TRBV27 and TRBJ2-1; D gene ambiguous. Germline CDR1 MNHEY, CDR2 SMNVEV (reference sequence). The CDR3 has 13 residues. V lost 2 bases and J lost 9, with 11 bases in between. The CDR3 nucleotides are TGTGCCAGCAGTTTAAAACCTCTTAGTGAGCAGTTCTTC. It is translated as CASSLKPLSEQFF.

This chain uses TRBV9 with TRBJ2-3; 11 bases line up with TRBD2. This CDR3 region has 17 residues. The germline V gene encodes CDR1 SGDLS and CDR2 YYNGEE. The V gene end was trimmed by 0 bases and the J gene end by 3 bases; junction bases not matched to a gene: 6. The CDR3 region is CASSVAASGGQTDTQYF. The CDR3 region has the DNA TGTGCCAGCAGCGTAGCGGCTAGCGGGGGGCAGACAGATACGCAGTATTTT.

The J gene is TRBJ1-4, the V gene TRBV14; D is possibly TRBD1 (6 bases). Trimming shortened V by 4 bases and J by 11 bases, and 17 bases separated the two germline ends. The CDR3 sequence is 14 residues long. Per the germline V gene, CDR1 is SGHDN and CDR2 is FVKESK. CDR3 protein: CASSLVGGLGKLFF. Here the CDR3 DNA reads TGTGCCAGCAGCCTCGTTGGGGGGCTGGGGAAACTGTTTTTT.

The chain carries TRBV29-1 and TRBJ2-7, with no clear D. CDR1 is SQVTM, CDR2 ANQGSEA, per germline. This CDR3 comprises 12 residues. The V and J ends lost 7 bases and 3 bases respectively, with 13 bases between them. CDR3 region: CSAGRAHYEQYF. The CDR3 DNA follows: TGCAGCGCCGGTAGGGCTCACTACGAGCAGTACTTC.

With respect to this clone: The same CDR3 arises from other DNA sequences in this sample as well. This chain joins TRBV2 and TRBJ2-3, with 7 bases identical to TRBD2. This CDR3 spans 14 amino acids. J lost 3 bases, V lost 3 bases, and 3 bases had no gene match. Germline-derived CDR1 and CDR2 are SNHLY and FYNNEI. The CDR3 spells CASSDREGTDTQYF. CDR3 coding DNA: TGTGCCAGCAGTGACAGGGAGGGTACAGATACGCAGTATTTT.

This clone was found a few times. This chain links TRBV6-5 with TRBJ2-5; 7 nucleotides line up with TRBD1. V lost 6 bases, J lost 3 bases, and 10 bases stayed unmatched. Germline CDR1 and CDR2: MNHEY and SVGAGI. The CDR3 runs 15 residues. CDR3 sequence reads: CASSKTGQTEETQYF. The CDR3, as DNA: TGTGCCAGCAGCAAAACGGGACAGACTGAAGAGACCCAGTACTTC.

The V and J genes are TRBV5-1 and TRBJ2-7; D not certain. The germline V gene has CDR1 SGHRS and CDR2 YFSETQ. Trimming shortened V by 4 bases and J by 4 bases, and 9 bases separated the two germline ends. The CDR3 totals 12 residues. CDR3 nucleotide sequence: TGCGCCAGCAGCCTCACCGCTTACGAGCAGTACTTC. This codes for CASSLTAYEQYF.

The gene calls are TRBV10-3 and TRBJ2-5; D call uncertain. Germline V gives CDR1 ENHRY, CDR2 SYGVKD. The CDR3 extends over 14 amino acids. Trimming removed 6 bases from V and 1 base from J, with 12 bases in between. CDR3 nucleotides: TGTGCCATCAGCGGCCTAAAAGCCCAAGAGACCCAGTACTTC. This sequence encodes CAISGLKAQETQYF.

The gene calls are TRBV5-4 and TRBJ2-2, with 9 bases identical to TRBD2. This CDR3 has 17 residues. V shed 0 bases, J shed 6 bases, and the junction held 9 bases outside the gene matches. CDR1 is SGHNT and CDR2 is YYREEE in the germline V gene (reference sequence). CDR3 nucleotides: TGTGCCAGCAGCTTGGCAGCGGGGGGCGGAGGGTCCGGGGAGCTGTTTTTT. Protein product: CASSLAAGGGGSGELFF.

The chain is built from TRBV28 and TRBJ1-3, with D maybe TRBD1 (5 bases). CDR1 is MDHEN, CDR2 SYDVKM, per germline. The V and J ends lost 4 bases and 3 bases respectively, with 13 bases between them. This CDR3 spans 15 amino acids. This CDR3 is CASSSWGQDGNTIYF. The CDR3 nucleotides are TGTGCCAGCAGTTCTTGGGGCCAGGATGGAAACACCATATATTTT. Full variable domain (missing parts from reference TRBV28 and TRBJ1-3): DVKVTQSSRYLVKRTGEKVFLECVQDMDHENMFWYRQDPGLGLRLIYFSYDVKMKEKGDIPEGYSVSREKKERFSLILESASTNQTSMYLCASSSWGQDGNTIYFGEGSWLTVV.

This chain links TRBV28 with TRBJ1-2; no reliable D call. The CDR3 has 14 residues. Germline CDR1 and CDR2: MDHEN and SYDVKM. V gave up 2 bases and J gave up 2 bases, with 9 bases separating them. The CDR3 is CASSLSVGNYGYTF. The CDR3 DNA sequence: TGTGCCAGCAGTTTAAGCGTCGGGAACTATGGCTACACCTTC.

The chain uses TRBV18 and TRBJ1-1; no clear D. CDR1 and CDR2 (germline): KGHSH, LQKENI. V lost 4 bases to trimming and J lost 5 bases, with 11 bases between them. This CDR3 is 13 amino acids long. The CDR3 DNA reads as TGTGCCAGCTCACTGCTGGTGGAGACTGAAGCTTTCTTT. Its translation is CASSLLVETEAFF.

This chain connects TRBV2 to TRBJ1-2, with 10 bases fitting TRBD1. The CDR3 covers 15 residues. Germline V CDR1 and CDR2: SNHLY, FYNNEI. V was pared by 4 bases and J by 2 bases, with 4 bases of the junction left unmatched. CDR3 nucleotide sequence: TGTGCCAGCAGTGGAGGACAGGGGGAGAACTATGGCTACACCTTC. Its protein product is CASSGGQGENYGYTF.

This clone was picked up one time. The chain recombines TRBV30 with TRBJ1-5; 7 bases match TRBD1. Germline CDR1 is GTSNPN and CDR2 is SVGIG (reference sequence). The CDR3 loop spans 16 amino acids. The ends lost 2 bases at V and 7 bases at J; junction bases unmatched: 14. CDR3 DNA: TGTGCCTGGAGTAAAAGGGGGCAAGGTTTTGGCCAGCCCCAGCATTTT. It specifies CAWSKRGQGFGQPQHF.

The chain recombines TRBV6-5 with TRBJ2-7, with D perhaps TRBD1 (5 bases). V dropped 0 bases and J dropped 3 bases, with 12 bases sitting between them. From germline, CDR1 is MNHEY and CDR2 SVGAGI. CDR3 length: 15 amino acids. DNA of the CDR3: TGTGCCAGCAGTTACTCTAGGACATCCCACTACGAGCAGTACTTC. Its translation: CASSYSRTSHYEQYF.

The chain links TRBV2 to TRBJ1-5, with D uncertain. V dropped 5 bases and J dropped 0 bases, with 8 bases sitting between them. CDR3 length: 14 residues. Germline values: CDR1 SNHLY, CDR2 FYNNEI. CDR3: CASSSHYSNQPQHF. The CDR3 region has the DNA TGTGCCAGCAGTTCACACTATAGCAATCAGCCCCAGCATTTT.

V usage is TRBV4-3 and J usage is TRBJ2-7, with D unclear. The V gene lost 0 bases and the J gene lost 0 bases, with 18 bases spanning the gap. The germline gives CDR1 LGHNA, CDR2 YSLEER. This CDR3 region has 18 residues. CDR3 in amino acids: CASSQDGKGRSFSYEQYF. CDR3 nucleotides: TGCGCCAGCAGCCAAGATGGGAAGGGAAGAAGTTTCTCCTACGAGCAGTACTTC.

To note about this clone: One end of the junction does not line up with germline, which may come from a read error. This chain joins TRBV18 and TRBJ2-1, with no clear D. The CDR3 contains 13 residues. The V gene's germline CDR1 is KGHSH and CDR2 LQKENI. The CDR3 loop reads CASSLLEGNEQFF. DNA of the CDR3: TGTGCCAGTTCACTCCTAGAAGGGAATGAGCAGTTCTTC. The whole variable domain, filled in from reference TRBV18 and TRBJ2-1, reads NAGVMQNPRHLVRRRGQEARLRCSPMKGHSHVYWYRQLPEEGLKFMVYLQKENIIDESGMPKERFSAEFPKEGPSILRIQQVVRGDSAAYFCASSLLEGNEQFFGPGTRLTVL.

V gene TRBV11-1 combines with J gene TRBJ1-2; a weak D match, TRBD1 (6 bases). The CDR3 has 14 residues. Trimming shortened V by 2 bases and J by 7 bases, and 14 bases separated the two germline ends. Per germline, CDR1 SGHAT and CDR2 FQDESV (reference sequence). For the CDR3, the DNA is TGTGCCAGCAGCTTACGGCACAGGGACCCTGGCTACACCTTC. It translates to CASSLRHRDPGYTF.

This clone was found once. The chain has TRBV27 and TRBJ1-1; no reliable D call. Per germline, CDR1 MNHEY and CDR2 SMNVEV (reference sequence). This CDR3 is built from 11 residues. With 6 bases removed from V and 8 bases from J, the gap between germline ends came to 10 bases. The CDR3 loop reads CASSTTAEAFF. The DNA of the CDR3 is TGTGCCAGCAGCACGACTGCCGAAGCTTTCTTT.

This chain joins TRBV7-3 and TRBJ2-1; D is ambiguous. The CDR3 has 14 amino acids. Germline assignment: CDR1 SGHTA and CDR2 FQGTGA. V was pared by 4 bases and J by 4 bases, with 11 bases between. The CDR3 DNA follows: TGTGCCAGCAGCTCCCCTGGCGTTTACAATGAGCAGTTCTTC. It translates to CASSSPGVYNEQFF.

The genes are TRBV19 and TRBJ2-2; D not resolved. Trimming pared 3 bases from V and 2 bases from J, leaving 13 bases between. CDR1 LNHDA and CDR2 SQIVND come from the germline V gene (reference sequence). The CDR3 contains 16 residues. Here the CDR3 reads CASSMSGSFNTGELFF. The CDR3 nucleotides are TGTGCCAGTAGTATGAGTGGCAGCTTCAACACCGGGGAGCTGTTTTTT.

Worth noting for this clone: Other DNA sequences in the same sample also yield this CDR3. V gene TRBV5-1 combines with J gene TRBJ2-5; possible D gene TRBD2, 6 bases. Germline V gives CDR1 SGHRS, CDR2 YFSETQ. V lost 4 bases and J lost 5, with 15 bases in between. This CDR3 comprises 14 residues. CDR3 residues: CASSAGTGEETQYF. As DNA, the CDR3 is TGCGCCAGCAGCGCCGGGACGGGGGAGGAGACCCAGTACTTC.